This TCR beta chain comes out of a study of cytomegalovirus exposure and HLA in healthy donors. Points on this clone: Its antigen is not known.

There were likely unrecorded immune exposures, though donors were nominally healthy when sampled. Germline V gives CDR1 MGHRA, CDR2 YSYEKL. V was shortened by 2 bases and J by 6 bases, with 7 bases between the two germline ends. This CDR3 spans 13 amino acids. Primers for the PCR totalled 60 Vbeta and 13 Jbeta. The table came from immunoSEQ multiplex PCR; TCRdb's copy has only in-frame clones and leaves some out. Of about 150,000 clones in the sample, 65% to 85% were seen once. Points from the study as a whole: In a later analysis, TCR beta V- and J-gene trimming was associated with a missense DCLRE1C variant.

The sequence was obtained from a male donor in good health and CMV-seronegative. What was sequenced was PBMCs. The rearrangement uses TRBV4-1 and TRBJ1-4; D is possibly TRBD1 (6 bases). The DNA of the CDR3 is TGCGCCAGCAGCCAACGGACAGATGAAAAACTGTTTTTT. The encoded protein is CASSQRTDEKLFF.